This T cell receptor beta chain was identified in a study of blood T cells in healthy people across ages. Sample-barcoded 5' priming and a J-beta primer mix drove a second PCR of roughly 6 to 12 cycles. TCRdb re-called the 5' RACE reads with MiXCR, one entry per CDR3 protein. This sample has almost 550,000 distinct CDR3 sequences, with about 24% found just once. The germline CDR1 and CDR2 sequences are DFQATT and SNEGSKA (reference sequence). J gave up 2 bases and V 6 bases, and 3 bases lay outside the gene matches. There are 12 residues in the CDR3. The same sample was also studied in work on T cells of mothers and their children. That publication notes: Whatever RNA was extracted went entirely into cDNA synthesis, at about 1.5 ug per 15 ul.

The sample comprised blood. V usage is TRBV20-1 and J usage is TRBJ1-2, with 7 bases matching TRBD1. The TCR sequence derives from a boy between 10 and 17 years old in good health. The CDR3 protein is CSAPGQNYGYTF. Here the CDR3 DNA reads TGCAGTGCCCCGGGACAGAACTATGGCTACACCTTC.